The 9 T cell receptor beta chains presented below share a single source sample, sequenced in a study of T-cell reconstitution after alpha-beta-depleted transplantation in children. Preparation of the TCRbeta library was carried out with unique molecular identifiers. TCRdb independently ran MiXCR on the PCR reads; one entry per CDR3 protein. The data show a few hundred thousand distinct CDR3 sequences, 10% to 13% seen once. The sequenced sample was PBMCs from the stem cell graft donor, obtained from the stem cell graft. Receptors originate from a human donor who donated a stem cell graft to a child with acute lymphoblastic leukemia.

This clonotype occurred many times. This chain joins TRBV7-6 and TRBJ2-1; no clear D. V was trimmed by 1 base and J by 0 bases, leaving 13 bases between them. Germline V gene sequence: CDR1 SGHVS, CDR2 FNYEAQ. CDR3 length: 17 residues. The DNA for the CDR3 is TGTGCCAGCAGCTTAGTAGGTCGGCGGTCCTCCTACAATGAGCAGTTCTTC. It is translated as CASSLVGRRSSYNEQFF.

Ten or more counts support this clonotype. CDR3 in amino acids: CASSLNRDYEQYF. The CDR3 bases are TGTGCCAGCAGCTTAAACCGAGATTACGAGCAGTACTTC. The chain is built from TRBV7-2 and TRBJ2-7; no reliable D call. Trimming stripped 2 bases from V and 4 bases from J, with 9 bases between. The CDR3 length is 13 residues. Looked up from germline, CDR1 is SGHTA and CDR2 is FQGNSA.

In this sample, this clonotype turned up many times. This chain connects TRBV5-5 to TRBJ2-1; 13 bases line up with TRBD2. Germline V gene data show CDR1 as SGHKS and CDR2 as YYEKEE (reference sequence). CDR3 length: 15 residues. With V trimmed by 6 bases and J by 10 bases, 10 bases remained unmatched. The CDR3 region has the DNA TGTGCCAGCACCCGACTAGCGGGAGGATTAGACGAGCAGTTCTTC. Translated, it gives CASTRLAGGLDEQFF. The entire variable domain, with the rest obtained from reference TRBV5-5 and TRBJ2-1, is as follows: DAGVTQSPTHLIKTRGQQVTLRCSPISGHKSVSWYQQVLGQGPQFIFQYYEKEERGRGNFPDRFSARQFPNYSSELNVNALLLGDSALYLCASTRLAGGLDEQFFGPGTRLTVL.

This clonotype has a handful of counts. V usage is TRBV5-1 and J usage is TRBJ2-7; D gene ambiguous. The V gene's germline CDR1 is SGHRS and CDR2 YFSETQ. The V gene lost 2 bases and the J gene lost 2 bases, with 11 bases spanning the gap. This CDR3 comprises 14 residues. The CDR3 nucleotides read TGCGCCAGCAGCTTAGAGCCCAGAACCTACGAGCAGTACTTC. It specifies CASSLEPRTYEQYF. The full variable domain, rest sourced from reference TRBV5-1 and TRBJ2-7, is KAGVTQTPRYLIKTRGQQVTLSCSPISGHRSVSWYQQTPGQGLQFLFEYFSETQRNKGNFPGRFSGRQFSNSRSEMNVSTLELGDSALYLCASSLEPRTYEQYFGPGTRLTVT.

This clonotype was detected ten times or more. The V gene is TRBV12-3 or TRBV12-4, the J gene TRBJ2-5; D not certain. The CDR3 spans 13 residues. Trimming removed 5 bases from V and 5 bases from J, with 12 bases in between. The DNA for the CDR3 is TGTGCCAGCAGTCCCGGGCGTAGGGAGACCCAGTACTTC. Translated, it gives CASSPGRRETQYF.

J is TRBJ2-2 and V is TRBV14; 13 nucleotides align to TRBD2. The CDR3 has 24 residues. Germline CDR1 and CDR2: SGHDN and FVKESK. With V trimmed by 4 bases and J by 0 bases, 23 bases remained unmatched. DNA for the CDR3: TGTGCCAGCAGCCCCAACTTCAGCCTAACGGTGACTAGCGGGAGGCCGGCGAACACCGGGGAGCTGTTTTTT. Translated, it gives CASSPNFSLTVTSGRPANTGELFF.

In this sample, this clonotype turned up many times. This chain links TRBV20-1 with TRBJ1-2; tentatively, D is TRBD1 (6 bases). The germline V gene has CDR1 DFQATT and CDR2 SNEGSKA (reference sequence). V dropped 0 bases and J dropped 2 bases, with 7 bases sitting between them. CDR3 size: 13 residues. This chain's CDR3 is CSAREGQNYGYTF. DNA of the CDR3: TGCAGTGCTAGAGAAGGACAGAACTATGGCTACACCTTC.

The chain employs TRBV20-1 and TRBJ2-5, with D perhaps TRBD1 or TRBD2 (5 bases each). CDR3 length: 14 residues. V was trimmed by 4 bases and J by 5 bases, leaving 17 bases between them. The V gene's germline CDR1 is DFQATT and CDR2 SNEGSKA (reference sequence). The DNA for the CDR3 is TGCAGTGCTACGGCTGGGGGAGCTGGGGAGACCCAGTACTTC. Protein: CSATAGGAGETQYF.

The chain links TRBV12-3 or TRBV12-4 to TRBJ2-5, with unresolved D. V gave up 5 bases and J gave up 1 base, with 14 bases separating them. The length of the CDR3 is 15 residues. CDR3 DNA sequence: TGTGCCAGCAGTCAAAGGTCCCTACCCCAAGAGACCCAGTACTTC. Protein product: CASSQRSLPQETQYF.